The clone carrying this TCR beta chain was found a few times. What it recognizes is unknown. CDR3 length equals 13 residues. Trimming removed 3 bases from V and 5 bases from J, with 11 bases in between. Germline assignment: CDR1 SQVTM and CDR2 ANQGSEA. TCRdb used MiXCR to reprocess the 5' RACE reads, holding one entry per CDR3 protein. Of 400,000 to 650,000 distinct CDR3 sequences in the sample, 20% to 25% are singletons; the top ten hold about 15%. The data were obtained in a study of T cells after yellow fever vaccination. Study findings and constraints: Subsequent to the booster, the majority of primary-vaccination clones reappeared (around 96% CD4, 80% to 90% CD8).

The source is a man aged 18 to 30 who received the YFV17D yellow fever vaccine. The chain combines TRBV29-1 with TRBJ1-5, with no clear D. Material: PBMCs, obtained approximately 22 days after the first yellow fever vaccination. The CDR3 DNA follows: TGCAGCGTTGAGGTCGCAGCCGATCAGCCCCAGCATTTT. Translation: CSVEVAADQPQHF.